The 32 T cell receptor beta chains listed next were all sequenced from one sample in a study of cytomegalovirus exposure and HLA in healthy donors. Use of 60 Vbeta and 13 Jbeta primers characterized the PCR. Repertoires were generated with immunoSEQ multiplex PCR, while TCRdb's copy carries only in-frame clones and drops some. Seen here are some 85,000 clones, 70% to 80% observed once, and the top ten hold around 3.5%. What was sequenced was PBMCs. Receptor source: a man aged 25-45 years in good health and CMV-seronegative.

The CDR3 loop reads CASSPRTSTGNRHINYGYTF. The DNA for the CDR3 is TGTGCCAGCTCTCCTCGGACCTCCACGGGGAACAGACATATTAACTATGGCTACACCTTC. The chain joins TRBV18 to TRBJ1-2; D call uncertain. The CDR3 runs to 20 residues. The germline CDR1 and CDR2 sequences are KGHSH and LQKENI. The V gene lost 6 bases and the J gene lost 1 base, with 30 bases spanning the gap.

This chain links TRBV5-6 with TRBJ2-7; no clear D. Germline V gene lookup returns CDR1 SGHDT and CDR2 YYEEEE. Trimming took 3 bases from V and 2 from J, leaving 6 bases between them. The CDR3 runs 12 residues. Here the CDR3 DNA reads TGTGCCAGCAGCTCGTACACCTACGAGCAGTACTTC. Translated, it gives CASSSYTYEQYF.

The chain carries TRBV11-2 and TRBJ1-3; 7 positions match TRBD1. CDR3 length: 15 residues. CDR1 is SGHAT, CDR2 FQNNGV, per germline. V lost 5 bases, J lost 0 bases, and 4 bases stayed unmatched. The CDR3 DNA sequence: TGTGCCAGCAGCCGGGACAGACACTCTGGAAACACCATATATTTT. Translated, it gives CASSRDRHSGNTIYF.

This chain uses TRBV9 with TRBJ2-3, with 7 bases that match TRBD2. The CDR3 has 17 residues. Unmatched junction bases numbered 11, after V lost 4 bases and J lost 0 bases. Per the germline V gene, CDR1 is SGDLS and CDR2 is YYNGEE. CDR3 region: CASSLGTSSGSTDTQYF. The CDR3 nucleotides read TGTGCCAGCAGCCTAGGGACGTCTAGCGGAAGCACAGATACGCAGTATTTT.

Turning to this clone: Other DNA sequences in the sample encode the same CDR3. V and J are TRBV5-1 and TRBJ2-1, with 14 bases fitting TRBD2. The CDR3 is 18 amino acids. Germline trimming cut 5 bases from V and 4 bases from J; bases unmatched to any gene: 11. CDR1 is SGHRS and CDR2 is YFSETQ in the germline V gene. The CDR3 sequence: CASSLMTSGRASYNEQFF. The CDR3 DNA sequence: TGCGCCAGCAGTTTGATGACTAGCGGGAGGGCGAGTTACAATGAGCAGTTCTTC. The full variable domain, completed using reference TRBV5-1 and TRBJ2-1, is KAGVTQTPRYLIKTRGQQVTLSCSPISGHRSVSWYQQTPGQGLQFLFEYFSETQRNKGNFPGRFSGRQFSNSRSEMNVSTLELGDSALYLCASSLMTSGRASYNEQFFGPGTRLTVL.

The V and J genes are TRBV28 and TRBJ2-2; 7 nucleotides match TRBD1. Germline V gene lookup returns CDR1 MDHEN and CDR2 SYDVKM. With V trimmed by 6 bases and J by 6 bases, 4 bases remained unmatched. The CDR3 runs 13 residues. CDR3 nucleotide sequence: TGTGCCAGCAGCACCCAGGGGGCCGGGGAGCTGTTTTTT. Protein: CASSTQGAGELFF.

V usage is TRBV4-1 and J usage is TRBJ2-5; TRBD2 aligns across 11 bases. CDR3 size: 18 residues. With 4 bases clipped from V and 1 base from J, the junction kept 11 bases outside the gene matches. CDR1 MGHRA and CDR2 YSYEKL come from the germline V gene. CDR3 residues: CASSPQTGTSGLQETQYF. The DNA of the CDR3 is TGCGCCAGCAGCCCGCAAACCGGGACTAGCGGACTCCAAGAGACCCAGTACTTC.

This sequence joins TRBV2 and TRBJ1-5, with D unclear. V gave up 5 bases and J gave up 2 bases, with 7 bases separating them. The germline gives CDR1 SNHLY, CDR2 FYNNEI. The CDR3 sequence is 13 residues long. The CDR3 sequence: CASSPEGNQPQHF. The CDR3 bases are TGTGCCAGCAGTCCAGAGGGCAATCAGCCCCAGCATTTT.

In this sample, this clone turned up a few times. The V gene is TRBV28, the J gene TRBJ2-3, with D maybe TRBD2 (6 bases). V dropped 5 bases and J dropped 2 bases, with 23 bases sitting between them. The CDR3 has 18 residues. Looked up from germline, CDR1 is MDHEN and CDR2 is SYDVKM. This CDR3 is CASSMDTRGSGLTDTQYF. CDR3 bases: TGTGCCAGCAGTATGGACACCCGAGGTAGCGGCCTCACAGATACGCAGTATTTT.

The chain employs TRBV6-5 and TRBJ2-1; 7 nucleotides line up with TRBD2. The germline gives CDR1 MNHEY, CDR2 SVGAGI. With V trimmed by 8 bases and J by 5 bases, 6 bases remained unmatched. The CDR3 has 13 residues. Written as DNA, the CDR3 is TGTGCCAGCGGCGATCGGGGGGACAATGAGCAGTTCTTC. Translation gives CASGDRGDNEQFF.

V and J are TRBV28 and TRBJ2-7; no clear D gene. This CDR3 is 14 amino acids long. Trimming took 3 bases from V and 4 from J, leaving 13 bases between them. The germline CDR1 and CDR2 sequences are MDHEN and SYDVKM. The CDR3: CASSFSQFRYEQYF. The CDR3 bases are TGTGCCAGCAGTTTCAGCCAGTTCAGGTACGAGCAGTACTTC.

This chain links TRBV6-5 with TRBJ1-1, with no clear D. Trimming left V 6 bases short and J 5 bases short, with 16 bases between. CDR3 size: 14 residues. Looked up from germline, CDR1 is MNHEY and CDR2 is SVGAGI. This CDR3 is CASRMGSEATEAFF. Written as DNA, the CDR3 is TGTGCCAGCAGAATGGGGTCGGAGGCGACTGAAGCTTTCTTT.

A single count supports this clone. CDR3 amino acids: CASSVGLAGGSSYEQYF. The CDR3 bases are TGTGCCAGCAGCGTAGGCCTAGCGGGGGGGAGCTCCTACGAGCAGTACTTC. This rearrangement joins TRBV9 to TRBJ2-7, with 12 bases fitting TRBD2. CDR3 size: 17 residues. CDR1 and CDR2 from the germline V gene are SGDLS and YYNGEE. After removal of 0 bases from V and 0 bases from J, the junction contained 4 bases not matched to a gene.

The chain carries TRBV25-1 and TRBJ2-7, with 7 bases that match TRBD2. Germline CDR1 MGHDK, CDR2 SYGVNS. This CDR3 spans 13 amino acids. Trimming at V came to 6 bases and at J to 0 bases, leaving 2 bases not matched to a gene. The CDR3 protein is CASRGGSSYEQYF. CDR3 nucleotides: TGTGCCAGCAGGGGGGGGAGCTCCTACGAGCAGTACTTC.

The count of this clone is one. The J gene is TRBJ2-5, the V gene TRBV29-1; perhaps TRBD1 as D (5 bases). The J call is in doubt because the DNA end fits TRBJ2-7 better. This CDR3 has 15 amino acids. CDR1 is SQVTM, CDR2 ANQGSEA, per germline. Written as DNA, the CDR3 is TGCAGCGTTGTTTTTAAGGACACTCTTTCCTACGAGCAGTACTTC. This codes for CSVVFKDTLSYEQYF.

This clone was seen just once. This rearrangement joins TRBV28 to TRBJ2-5; D remains unclear. The J call may be wrong; the DNA end is better matched by TRBJ2-7. Germline loops: CDR1 MDHEN, CDR2 SYDVKM. CDR3 length equals 13 residues. This CDR3 reads CASSLYRAYEQYF. The CDR3 DNA is TGTGCCAGCAGCTTGTACAGAGCCTACGAGCAGTACTTC.

CDR3 loop: CASSLKGQGYEQYF. CDR3 DNA: TGTGCCAGCTCACTAAAAGGACAGGGCTACGAGCAGTACTTC. This chain connects TRBV18 to TRBJ2-7; 8 bases fit TRBD1. J was trimmed by 3 bases and V by 4 bases; bases with no gene match: 5. The CDR3 extends over 14 amino acids. Germline lookup yields CDR1 KGHSH and CDR2 LQKENI. The whole variable domain, filled in from reference TRBV18 and TRBJ2-7, reads NAGVMQNPRHLVRRRGQEARLRCSPMKGHSHVYWYRQLPEEGLKFMVYLQKENIIDESGMPKERFSAEFPKEGPSILRIQQVVRGDSAAYFCASSLKGQGYEQYFGPGTRLTVT.

V usage is TRBV30 and J usage is TRBJ1-6; TRBD1 matches at 7 bases. With V trimmed by 5 bases and J by 6 bases, 10 bases remained unmatched. Germline assignment: CDR1 GTSNPN and CDR2 SVGIG (reference sequence). The CDR3 has 15 residues. This CDR3 is CAWSPQGGPNSPLHF. CDR3 DNA: TGTGCCTGGTCCCCGCAGGGGGGCCCTAATTCACCCCTCCACTTT.

The V call is TRBV25-1, the J call TRBJ1-1; D perhaps matches TRBD1 (6 bases). V shed 4 bases and J shed 7 bases, with 16 bases lying between them. The CDR3 has 14 amino acids. Germline V CDR1 and CDR2: MGHDK, SYGVNS. This CDR3 reads CASSARQGRYEAFF. The CDR3 bases are TGTGCCAGCAGTGCTCGGCAGGGGCGATATGAAGCTTTCTTT. The full variable domain, with the rest looked up from reference TRBV25-1 and TRBJ1-1, is EADIYQTPRYLVIGTGKKITLECSQTMGHDKMYWYQQDPGMELHLIHYSYGVNSTEKGDLSSESTVSRIRTEHFPLTLESARPSHTSQYLCASSARQGRYEAFFGQGTRLTVV.

This clone was detected only once. The V gene is TRBV4-3, the J gene TRBJ2-7; TRBD2 aligns across 8 bases. The CDR3 extends over 15 amino acids. Per the germline V gene, CDR1 is LGHNA and CDR2 is YSLEER. The ends lost 1 base at V and 2 bases at J; junction bases unmatched: 4. CDR3 DNA sequence: TGCGCCAGCAGCCAAGGCCGGGGGGGAACCTACGAGCAGTACTTC. Its protein product is CASSQGRGGTYEQYF.

The gene calls are TRBV5-1 and TRBJ2-3; TRBD1 is a possible D gene (6 bases). This CDR3 is built from 14 residues. Germline values: CDR1 SGHRS, CDR2 YFSETQ. V was trimmed by 1 base and J by 6 bases, leaving 12 bases between them. The CDR3 nucleotides read TGCGCCAGCAGCTTGAGGGGGAGTGCCGATACGCAGTATTTT. Its protein is CASSLRGSADTQYF.

The V gene is TRBV30, the J gene TRBJ2-7; D is possibly TRBD1 (6 bases). Between the trimmed V and J ends, which lost 3 bases and 3 bases, there was a span of 15 bases. The V gene's germline CDR1 is GTSNPN and CDR2 SVGIG (reference sequence). The CDR3 is 14 residues long. Here the CDR3 DNA reads TGTGCCTGGAGGTGGGGGACACTGAGCTACGAGCAGTACTTC. Protein: CAWRWGTLSYEQYF. The full variable domain, in which reference TRBV30 and TRBJ2-7 provide the parts outside the CDR3, is SQTIHQWPATLVQPVGSPLSLECTVEGTSNPNLYWYRQAAGRGLQLLFYSVGIGQISSEVPQNLSASRPQDRQFILSSKKLLLSDSGFYLCAWRWGTLSYEQYFGPGTRLTVT.

The chain is built from TRBV11-2 and TRBJ2-7, with a tentative D call TRBD1 (6 bases). Trimming stripped 1 base from V and 1 base from J, with 11 bases between. This CDR3 region has 15 residues. Germline CDR1 and CDR2: SGHAT and FQNNGV. The CDR3 is CASSLAGTLSYEQYF. The CDR3 nucleotides read TGTGCCAGCAGCTTAGCTGGGACACTATCCTACGAGCAGTACTTC. Full variable domain (missing parts from reference TRBV11-2 and TRBJ2-7): EAGVAQSPRYKIIEKRQSVAFWCNPISGHATLYWYQQILGQGPKLLIQFQNNGVVDDSQLPKDRFSAERLKGVDSTLKIQPAKLEDSAVYLCASSLAGTLSYEQYFGPGTRLTVT.

Points on this clone: Relative to the germline gene, one junction end is altered; a read error may explain this. This chain joins TRBV4-1 and TRBJ2-3; the D is unclear. Per the germline V gene, CDR1 is MGHRA and CDR2 is YSYEKL. This CDR3 spans 8 amino acids. The CDR3 DNA reads TGCGCCAGCAGCCAACCGGTCTTT. Its translation: CASSQPVF.

The V gene is TRBV19, the J gene TRBJ1-1; TRBD1 agrees at 10 bases. The CDR3 sequence is 15 residues long. Looked up from germline, CDR1 is LNHDA and CDR2 is SQIVND (reference sequence). The ends lost 5 bases at V and 1 base at J; junction bases unmatched: 4. DNA of the CDR3: TGTGCCAGTAGTGGAAGGACAGGGGGGAACACTGAAGCTTTCTTT. This gives the protein CASSGRTGGNTEAFF.

A few counts support this clone. The genes are TRBV6-5 and TRBJ1-2, with 9 bases that match TRBD1. The V gene end was trimmed by 7 bases and the J gene end by 5 bases; junction bases not matched to a gene: 11. Germline V lookup: CDR1 MNHEY, CDR2 SVGAGI. There are 15 residues in the CDR3. The CDR3 spells CASTIAPDRGYGYTF. The DNA for the CDR3 is TGTGCCAGCACCATTGCCCCGGACAGGGGTTATGGCTACACCTTC.

V gene TRBV29-1 combines with J gene TRBJ1-1; 8 bases map to TRBD1. Germline V lookup: CDR1 SQVTM, CDR2 ANQGSEA. Trimming cost V 2 bases and J 2 bases; bases outside gene matches: 4. The CDR3 length is 14 residues. The chain's CDR3 is CSVERQGANTEAFF. In nucleotides, the CDR3 is TGCAGCGTTGAAAGGCAGGGGGCAAACACTGAAGCTTTCTTT. Full variable domain (missing parts from reference TRBV29-1 and TRBJ1-1): SAVISQKPSRDICQRGTSLTIQCQVDSQVTMMFWYRQQPGQSLTLIATANQGSEATYESGFVIDKFPISRPNLTFSTLTVSNMSPEDSSIYLCSVERQGANTEAFFGQGTRLTVV.

V is TRBV7-6 and J is TRBJ2-3; TRBD2 is a possible D gene (5 bases). Between the trimmed V and J ends, which lost 4 bases and 5 bases, there was a span of 19 bases. Germline V gene lookup returns CDR1 SGHVS and CDR2 FNYEAQ. The CDR3 length is 16 residues. CDR3 nucleotides: TGTGCCAGCAGCTCCCTCCGGGATAGCGCGTTAGATACGCAGTATTTT. Amino acids: CASSSLRDSALDTQYF. Together with reference TRBV7-6 and TRBJ2-3, the CDR3 gives the full variable domain: GAGVSQSPRYKVTKRGQDVALRCDPISGHVSLYWYRQALGQGPEFLTYFNYEAQQDKSGLPNDRFSAERPEGSISTLTIQRTEQRDSAMYRCASSSLRDSALDTQYFGPGTRLTVL.

The chain links TRBV7-6 to TRBJ2-2; D might be TRBD1 (6 bases). Germline lookup yields CDR1 SGHVS and CDR2 FNYEAQ. V lost 5 bases and J 8 bases, leaving 24 bases between the germline ends. The CDR3 covers 17 residues. CDR3 sequence reads: CASSLSVGARLMGELFF. In DNA form, the CDR3 reads TGTGCCAGCAGCCTGAGCGTGGGGGCCCGGTTGATGGGGGAGCTGTTTTTT.

The V call is TRBV7-2, the J call TRBJ2-7; TRBD2 matches 14 bases. Per germline, CDR1 SGHTA and CDR2 FQGNSA. This CDR3 region has 14 residues. Trimming at V came to 4 bases and at J to 6 bases, leaving 2 bases not matched to a gene. The CDR3 nucleotides are TGTGCCAGCAGCTCGACTAGCGGGGGGGGCGAGCAGTACTTC. Translating it yields CASSSTSGGGEQYF.

The rearrangement joins TRBV2 to TRBJ2-7, with 10 bases identical to TRBD1. CDR1 and CDR2 (germline): SNHLY, FYNNEI. J lost 2 bases, V lost 7 bases, and 5 bases had no gene match. The CDR3 loop spans 14 amino acids. CDR3 in amino acids: CASTRDRGPYEQYF. The CDR3, as DNA: TGTGCCAGCACCCGGGACAGGGGACCCTACGAGCAGTACTTC.

The CDR3 coding sequence is TGTGCCAGCAGTGAAGTGGCCCCAAGCTCCTACGAGCAGTACTTC. Translated, it gives CASSEVAPSSYEQYF. This rearrangement joins TRBV6-1 to TRBJ2-7, with D uncertain. Germline V gene data show CDR1 as MNHNS and CDR2 as SASEGT. Between the trimmed V and J ends, which lost 1 base and 0 bases, there was a span of 10 bases. The CDR3 runs to 15 residues.